The present TCR beta chain was sequenced within a study of response to subunit inactivated influenza vaccine. Whole-study results and caveats: Authors suggested each seasonal flu vaccination may recruit only limited numbers of new T cells.

One entry per CDR3 protein results from TCRdb running MiXCR on the RT-PCR reads. The sample has roughly 670,000 distinct CDR3 sequences, 11% to 15% seen once; the top ten hold 6.5% to 8%. Concerning this clonotype: Its specificity is unknown.

This CDR3 has 16 amino acids. This chain connects TRBV21-1 to TRBJ2-1. TRBV21-1 is a known pseudogene. The sequence derives from a middle-aged man who received an inactivated influenza vaccine. Sequenced material: PBMCs from blood, taken around two weeks before vaccination. The CDR3 here is CASSKESRDSYNEQFF. CDR3 sequence (DNA): TGTGCCAGCAGCAAAGAGTCGCGGGACTCCTACAATGAGCAGTTCTTC.